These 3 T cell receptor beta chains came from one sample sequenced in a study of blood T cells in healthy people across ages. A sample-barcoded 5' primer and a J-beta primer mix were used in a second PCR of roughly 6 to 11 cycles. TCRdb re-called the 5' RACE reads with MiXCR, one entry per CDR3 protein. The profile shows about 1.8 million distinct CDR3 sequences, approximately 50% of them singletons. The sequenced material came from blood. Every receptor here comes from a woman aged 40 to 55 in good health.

CDR3 in amino acids: CASRARQGNYEQYF. The CDR3 nucleotides are TGCGCCAGCAGAGCTCGACAGGGAAACTACGAGCAGTACTTC. V usage is TRBV5-1 and J usage is TRBJ2-7; 7 nucleotides agree with TRBD1. The V segment lost 5 bases and the J segment 3 bases; nucleotides outside the gene matches: 8. From germline, CDR1 is SGHRS and CDR2 YFSETQ. CDR3 length equals 14 residues.

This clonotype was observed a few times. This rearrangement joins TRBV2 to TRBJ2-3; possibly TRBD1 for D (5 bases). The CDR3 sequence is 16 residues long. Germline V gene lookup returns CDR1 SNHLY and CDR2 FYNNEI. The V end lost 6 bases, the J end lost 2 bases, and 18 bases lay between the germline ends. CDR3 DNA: TGTGCCAGCAGGGAACCCAGGGTCGGCCACACAGATACGCAGTATTTT. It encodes CASREPRVGHTDTQYF. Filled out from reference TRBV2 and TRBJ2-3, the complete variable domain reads EPEVTQTPSHQVTQMGQEVILRCVPISNHLYFYWYRQILGQKVEFLVSFYNNEISEKSEIFDDQFSVERPDGSNFTLKIRSTKLEDSAMYFCASREPRVGHTDTQYFGPGTRLTVL.

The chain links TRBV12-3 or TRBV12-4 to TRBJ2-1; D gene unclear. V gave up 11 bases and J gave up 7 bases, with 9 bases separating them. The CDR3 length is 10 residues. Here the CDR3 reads CASTQNEQFF. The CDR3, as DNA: TGTGCCTCCACCCAGAATGAGCAGTTCTTC.